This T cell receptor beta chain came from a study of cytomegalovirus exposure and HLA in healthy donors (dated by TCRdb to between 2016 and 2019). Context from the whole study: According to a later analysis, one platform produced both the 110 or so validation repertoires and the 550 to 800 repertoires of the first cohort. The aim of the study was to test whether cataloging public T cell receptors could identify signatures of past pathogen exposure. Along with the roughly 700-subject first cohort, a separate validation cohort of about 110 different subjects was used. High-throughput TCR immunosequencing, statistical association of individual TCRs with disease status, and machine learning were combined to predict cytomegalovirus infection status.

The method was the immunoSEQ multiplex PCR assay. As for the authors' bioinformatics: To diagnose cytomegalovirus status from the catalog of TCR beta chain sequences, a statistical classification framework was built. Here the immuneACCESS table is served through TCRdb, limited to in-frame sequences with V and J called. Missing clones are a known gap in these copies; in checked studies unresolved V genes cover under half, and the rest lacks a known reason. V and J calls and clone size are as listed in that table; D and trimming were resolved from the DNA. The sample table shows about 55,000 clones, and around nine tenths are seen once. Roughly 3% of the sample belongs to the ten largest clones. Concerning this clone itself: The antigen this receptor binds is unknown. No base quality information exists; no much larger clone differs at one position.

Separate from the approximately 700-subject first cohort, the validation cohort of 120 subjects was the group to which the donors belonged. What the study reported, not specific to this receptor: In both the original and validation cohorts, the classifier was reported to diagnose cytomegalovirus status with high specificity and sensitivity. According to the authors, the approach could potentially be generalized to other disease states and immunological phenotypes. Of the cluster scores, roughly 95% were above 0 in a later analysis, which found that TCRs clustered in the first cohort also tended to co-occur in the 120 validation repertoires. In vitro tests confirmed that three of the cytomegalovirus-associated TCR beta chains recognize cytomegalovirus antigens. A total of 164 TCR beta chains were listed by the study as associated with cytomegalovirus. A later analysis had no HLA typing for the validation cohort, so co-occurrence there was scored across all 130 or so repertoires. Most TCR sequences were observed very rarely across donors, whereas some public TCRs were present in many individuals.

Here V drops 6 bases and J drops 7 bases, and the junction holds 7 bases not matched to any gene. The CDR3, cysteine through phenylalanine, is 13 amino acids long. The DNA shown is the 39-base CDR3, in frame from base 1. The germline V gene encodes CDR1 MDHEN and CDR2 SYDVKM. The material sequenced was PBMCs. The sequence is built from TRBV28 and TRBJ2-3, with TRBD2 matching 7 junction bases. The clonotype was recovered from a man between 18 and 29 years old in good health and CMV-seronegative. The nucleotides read TGTGCCAGCAGACCGGGGGGAGCATATACGCAGTATTTT. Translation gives CASRPGGAYTQYF.